This TCR beta chain was documented in a study of blood T cell repertoires in COVID-19. The CDR3 runs 15 residues. Trimming removed 7 bases from V and 2 bases from J, with 15 bases in between. Germline V CDR1 and CDR2: SGHTA, FQGNSA. Profiled with immunoSEQ multiplex PCR; TCRdb holds only in-frame clones, not every one. The table lists a few hundred thousand clones, nearly 90% of them singletons. This TCR was sampled from a woman in her twenties or thirties who had recovered from COVID-19. V usage is TRBV7-2 and J usage is TRBJ1-5, with a possible D match to TRBD1 (5 bases). The material sequenced was PBMCs or T cells enriched from blood (not recorded which). The DNA for the CDR3 is TGTGCCAGCAACCCGGGGGGGTACGGCAATCAGCCCCAGCATTTT. The encoded protein is CASNPGGYGNQPQHF.